These 8 T cell receptor beta chains originate from one sample sequenced in a study of monozygotic twins with inflammatory bowel disease. Reanalyzing the 5' RACE reads, TCRdb keeps one entry per CDR3 protein, without DNA. The sample totals around 210,000 distinct CDR3 sequences. The sequenced sample was blood. These receptors all stem from a human donor with ulcerative colitis or Crohn's disease, or a healthy co-twin of an affected twin (not recorded which).

V and J are TRBV28 and TRBJ2-2. Germline V CDR1 and CDR2: MDHEN, SYDVKM. The CDR3 runs to 13 residues. The CDR3 spells CASSLQSTGELFF.

The gene calls are TRBV29-1 and TRBJ1-1. Germline V lookup: CDR1 SQVTM, CDR2 ANQGSEA. The CDR3 spans 12 residues. CDR3 sequence: CSVEGDVRLAFF.

This chain connects TRBV5-1 to TRBJ1-4; no DNA is available, so the TRBD1 call from TCRdb remains unchecked. The CDR3 is made up of 15 amino acids. CDR1 and CDR2 (germline): SGHRS, YFSETQ. The chain's CDR3 is CASSLATGGVEKLFF.

The chain recombines TRBV19 with TRBJ1-2; TCRdb's assignment of TRBD1 cannot be checked, as there is no DNA. The germline CDR1 and CDR2 sequences are LNHDA and SQIVND (reference sequence). The CDR3 totals 12 residues. The CDR3 sequence: CASSPGRAAYTF.

This chain joins TRBV12-3 or TRBV12-4 and TRBJ2-1; TCRdb reports TRBD2, a call that lacks DNA to check it against. CDR3 length equals 13 residues. CDR3 in amino acids: CASNLPPDPRQFF.

The V gene is TRBV19, the J gene TRBJ1-5; the TCRdb call, TRBD1, lacks DNA for checking. Looked up from germline, CDR1 is LNHDA and CDR2 is SQIVND (reference sequence). The CDR3 extends over 16 amino acids. CDR3 residues: CASSTYRGRVDQPQHF.

The gene calls are TRBV19 and TRBJ2-3; the D call from TCRdb, TRBD2, cannot be confirmed without DNA. Germline V gene sequence: CDR1 LNHDA, CDR2 SQIVND (reference sequence). The CDR3 consists of 17 residues. CDR3 in amino acids: CASSMLRAVGGTDTQYF.

The chain employs TRBV30 and TRBJ1-1. Germline V gene lookup returns CDR1 GTSNPN and CDR2 SVGIG (reference sequence). The CDR3 has 14 residues. CDR3 sequence: CAWSVLVGNTEAFF.